The T cell receptor (beta chain) described here comes from a study of CD8 T cells in Susac syndrome (dated by TCRdb to between 2018 and 2020). In terms of the full investigation: Whether CD8+ T cell activation and differentiation in Susac syndrome was antigen driven was tested using repertoire sequencing. Study-wide findings and limitations: The number of individuals in the TCR sequencing and HLA analysis was acknowledged as relatively small.

Peripheral blood CD8+ and CD4+ T cells from healthy donors, Susac syndrome patients and multiple sclerosis patients were profiled using high-throughput TCR beta sequencing. Treatment-naive patients with stable or active relapsing-remitting disease fulfilling revised McDonald criteria were used as multiple sclerosis controls. Bulk CD8+ and CD4+ T cells were purified by magnetic negative isolation, while CD8+ TEMRA cells were enriched using FACS. Blood was drawn into EDTA tubes, processed within 24 hours, and PBMCs were isolated by density gradient centrifugation. PBMCs destined for TCR sequencing were cryopreserved in liquid nitrogen and later thawed in a 37 °C water bath. The sorted or isolated CD4+, CD8+ and CD8+ TEMRA cells had a purity of 90% or higher. V has 4 bases trimmed and J has 6 bases trimmed; junction bases matching no gene number 6. Taken from cysteine to phenylalanine, the CDR3 has 15 residues. The DNA shown is the 45-base CDR3, in frame from base 1. Per the germline V gene (reference sequence), SGHNT is the CDR1 and YYREEE is the CDR2.

As for this clonotype: The antigen it recognizes is unknown. No quality values exist for individual bases; no much larger clone is one base distant.

RNA was extracted using the RNeasy kit, and about 0.45 to 1 microgram was reverse transcribed with random hexamers. The immunoSEQ multiplex PCR assay, which covers 54 Vbeta and 13 Jbeta segments, was used to amplify TCR beta CDR3 regions. PCR amplification bias was corrected using a synthetic template baseline for primer optimization and computational correction. The paper's data handling went like this. Reads were annotated to V, D and J genes according to IMGT and were analyzed with immunoSEQ Analyzer, with only productive sequences retained. Clonality was calculated as one minus the Shannon entropy normalized by log2 of the number of productive unique sequences. For each patient and control, public and private clones were evaluated within the 100 most prevalent clones. Clones were defined as Susac-specific when absent from the healthy and MS cohorts, from about 970 published viral clones and from other ImmuneACCESS disease sequences. TCRdb cleaned the public reads at Q25 with fastp, built clones with MiXCR and kept in-frame beta chains. Identical CDR3 protein sequences are pooled into one entry, listed with their most common genes and DNA. It is TCRdb's table, rather than the study itself, that gives the V and J calls and clone size. The sample table holds about 210,000 distinct CDR3 sequences, of which around 95% were seen once. The ten largest account for 0.082% of the sample.

The sequence derives from a human donor with multiple sclerosis. The V and J segments used are TRBV5-4 and TRBJ1-6, and 8 junction bases match TRBD1. The sequenced material came from CD4+ T cells from PBMCs. In nucleotide form, the sequence is TGTGCCAGCAGCGTGGACAGGGCGATTAATTCACCCCTCCACTTT. It translates as CASSVDRAINSPLHF. The reference TRBV5-4 and TRBJ1-6 proteins fill in what lies around the CDR3, so the full variable domain reads ETGVTQSPTHLIKTRGQQVTLRCSSQSGHNTVSWYQQALGQGPQFIFQYYREEENGRGNFPPRFSGLQFPNYSSELNVNALELDDSALYLCASSVDRAINSPLHFGNGTRLTVT.